Each of the 20 T cell receptor beta chains below was sequenced from the same sample in a study of blood T cell repertoires in COVID-19. Sequencing was performed with immunoSEQ multiplex PCR; in TCRdb, only in-frame clones are kept and a portion is missing. The table has fewer than 450,000 clones, 90% seen once. Source material: PBMCs or T cells enriched from blood (not recorded which). Receptors were obtained from a man aged 18 to 35 who had recovered from COVID-19.

The chain is built from TRBV5-1 and TRBJ2-5; 12 nucleotides align to TRBD2. Germline V gene lookup returns CDR1 SGHRS and CDR2 YFSETQ. CDR3 length: 17 amino acids. V shed 0 bases, J shed 4 bases, and the junction held 7 bases outside the gene matches. The CDR3 region has the DNA TGCGCCAGCAGCTTGGTCGCTCCGGGACTAGCGGGAGAGACCCAGTACTTC. It encodes CASSLVAPGLAGETQYF.

This chain uses TRBV3-1 (or the pseudogene TRBV3-2) with TRBJ1-2; possible D gene TRBD1, 6 bases. V lost 1 base, J lost 1 base, and 13 bases lay in between. CDR3 size: 16 residues. Germline CDR1 reads LGHDT; CDR2 reads YNNKEL (reference sequence). The CDR3 DNA follows: TGTGCCAGCAGCCAAGCCGGACAGCTTGATAACTATGGCTACACCTTC. This codes for CASSQAGQLDNYGYTF.

V usage is TRBV29-1 and J usage is TRBJ2-1; perhaps TRBD2 as D (6 bases). The CDR3 loop spans 14 amino acids. Trimming shortened V by 4 bases and J by 4 bases, and 14 bases separated the two germline ends. Germline V lookup: CDR1 SQVTM, CDR2 ANQGSEA. The CDR3: CSVAGGTTYNEQFF. The CDR3 nucleotides read TGCAGCGTTGCCGGCGGGACGACATACAATGAGCAGTTCTTC.

The rearrangement links TRBV5-1 to TRBJ1-2; 7 nucleotides match TRBD1. The CDR3 length is 14 residues. From germline, CDR1 is SGHRS and CDR2 YFSETQ. V shed 4 bases and J 3 bases; nucleotides not matched to a gene: 6. CDR3 in DNA: TGCGCCAGCAGCGCAGGGGGAAGATACTATGGCTACACCTTC. It is translated as CASSAGGRYYGYTF.

V is TRBV11-2 and J is TRBJ1-5; D gene uncertain. This CDR3 comprises 15 residues. Per germline, CDR1 SGHAT and CDR2 FQNNGV. Between the trimmed V and J ends, which lost 1 base and 0 bases, there was a span of 7 bases. The CDR3 DNA follows: TGTGCCAGCAGCTTAGTGCGGGATAGCAATCAGCCCCAGCATTTT. Protein sequence: CASSLVRDSNQPQHF.

This clone occurred once. Mismatch with germline at one junction end may stem from a read error. The chain links TRBV6-1 to TRBJ2-7; D gene uncertain. The CDR3 runs to 14 residues. In germline, CDR1 is MNHNS, CDR2 SASEGT. The CDR3 is CASSEGSRFHEQYF. CDR3 in DNA: TGTGCCAGCAGCGAAGGTAGTAGATTCCACGAGCAGTACTTC.

The rearrangement links TRBV19 to TRBJ2-2; TRBD1 matches 8 bases. V was pared by 5 bases and J by 8 bases, with 7 bases of the junction left unmatched. The germline gives CDR1 LNHDA, CDR2 SQIVND (reference sequence). CDR3 length: 14 amino acids. As DNA, the CDR3 is TGTGCCAGTAGTCGGGACAGGCAGTTTGGGGAGCTGTTTTTT. It yields the protein CASSRDRQFGELFF.

The chain links TRBV19 to TRBJ2-1, with D possibly TRBD2 on 6 matching bases. V gave up 5 bases and J gave up 1 base, with 12 bases separating them. This CDR3 contains 15 residues. Germline assignment: CDR1 LNHDA and CDR2 SQIVND (reference sequence). The DNA of the CDR3 is TGTGCCAGTAGTGTTAGCGGAGAGTCCTACAATGAGCAGTTCTTC. Translated: CASSVSGESYNEQFF.

This chain joins TRBV5-1 and TRBJ2-1; a possible D gene is TRBD2 (5 bases). The CDR3 is made up of 18 amino acids. Trimming shortened V by 0 bases and J by 2 bases, and 18 bases separated the two germline ends. CDR1 is SGHRS and CDR2 is YFSETQ in the germline V gene. CDR3 nucleotides: TGCGCCAGCAGCTTGGATTCGATCCTGAGGGAGACCTACAATGAGCAGTTCTTC. Translated: CASSLDSILRETYNEQFF.

The V gene is TRBV5-1, the J gene TRBJ2-3; 8 bases are a match to TRBD1. J gave up 7 bases and V 4 bases, and 17 bases lay outside the gene matches. Germline V lookup: CDR1 SGHRS, CDR2 YFSETQ. This CDR3 has 17 amino acids. For the CDR3, the DNA is TGCGCCAGCAGCGCCGAATATCCAGGGGGCACTGGGAATACGCAGTATTTT. Protein sequence: CASSAEYPGGTGNTQYF.

The genes are TRBV6-5 and TRBJ2-1, with 12 bases aligning to TRBD2. Germline values: CDR1 MNHEY, CDR2 SVGAGI. The CDR3 totals 15 residues. V lost 0 bases to trimming and J lost 10 bases; unmatched junction nucleotides: 4. CDR3 coding DNA: TGTGCCAGCAGTTACTCGACTAGCGGGAGATACGAGCAGTTCTTC. Its translation: CASSYSTSGRYEQFF.

The rearrangement uses TRBV21-1 and TRBJ1-2. TRBV21-1 is termed a pseudogene. The CDR3 totals 18 residues. In DNA, the CDR3 is TGTGCCAGCAGCGAGTTCTGGGCCGAGTCTAGCGGTCTCTATGGCTACACCTTC. It translates to CASSEFWAESSGLYGYTF.

This chain joins TRBV23-1 and TRBJ1-1, with D possibly being TRBD1 (6 bases). TRBV23-1 is an ORF; its function is uncertain. Trimming cost V 6 bases and J 1 base, with 15 bases left between them. There are 15 residues in the CDR3. In DNA form, the CDR3 reads TGCGCCAGCAGCACAGGGTTAAGGGGGAACACTGAAGCTTTCTTT. Its translation is CASSTGLRGNTEAFF.

J is TRBJ2-2 and V is TRBV2; 8 bases map to TRBD1. Trimming cost V 6 bases and J 1 base; bases outside gene matches: 1. Germline-derived CDR1 and CDR2 are SNHLY and FYNNEI. The CDR3 is made up of 14 amino acids. The CDR3 loop is CASRGTGNTGELFF. In DNA form, the CDR3 reads TGTGCCAGCAGAGGGACAGGGAACACCGGGGAGCTGTTTTTT.

Concerning this clone itself: A read error may account for a junction end that differs from germline. V gene TRBV27 combines with J gene TRBJ2-7; the match to TRBD1 covers 8 bases. Germline assignment: CDR1 MNHEY and CDR2 SMNVEV (reference sequence). The CDR3 is 13 amino acids. The chain's CDR3 is CATSQGAVNEQYF. CDR3 bases: TGTGCCACCAGTCAGGGGGCCGTGAACGAGCAGTACTTC.

The chain recombines TRBV5-1 with TRBJ2-3; tentatively, D is TRBD1 (6 bases). Germline values: CDR1 SGHRS, CDR2 YFSETQ. The CDR3 consists of 14 residues. V was pared by 2 bases and J by 7 bases, with 14 bases between. The CDR3: CASSFQQGRHTQYF. The CDR3 DNA follows: TGCGCCAGCAGCTTTCAACAGGGACGGCATACGCAGTATTTT.

The V gene is TRBV11-1, the J gene TRBJ2-1; TRBD2 matches at 12 bases. V lost 6 bases, J lost 5 bases, and 8 bases stayed unmatched. Germline lookup yields CDR1 SGHAT and CDR2 FQDESV (reference sequence). The CDR3 covers 16 residues. The CDR3 DNA follows: TGTGCCAGCAGGCCCCTAGCGGGGGGGCTCCACAATGAGCAGTTCTTC. As protein: CASRPLAGGLHNEQFF. Complete variable domain (other parts from reference TRBV11-1 and TRBJ2-1): EAEVAQSPRYKITEKSQAVAFWCDPISGHATLYWYRQILGQGPELLVQFQDESVVDDSQLPKDRFSAERLKGVDSTLKIQPAELGDSAMYLCASRPLAGGLHNEQFFGPGTRLTVL.

This sequence joins TRBV2 and TRBJ1-4; D perhaps matches TRBD1 (5 bases). Per the germline V gene, CDR1 is SNHLY and CDR2 is FYNNEI. The germline V and J ends were trimmed by 9 bases and 7 bases, with 12 bases remaining between them. This CDR3 spans 12 amino acids. This chain's CDR3 is CASRLGREKLFF. The CDR3 DNA reads as TGTGCCAGTCGGCTGGGGCGTGAAAAACTGTTTTTT. Full variable domain (outside the CDR3, taken from reference TRBV2 and TRBJ1-4): EPEVTQTPSHQVTQMGQEVILRCVPISNHLYFYWYRQILGQKVEFLVSFYNNEISEKSEIFDDQFSVERPDGSNFTLKIRSTKLEDSAMYFCASRLGREKLFFGSGTQLSVL.

The chain combines TRBV29-1 with TRBJ2-6; no reliable D call. CDR1 is SQVTM and CDR2 is ANQGSEA in the germline V gene. With 4 bases removed from V and 4 bases from J, the gap between germline ends came to 8 bases. The length of the CDR3 is 13 residues. The CDR3 is CSVALRGANVLTF. As DNA, the CDR3 is TGCAGCGTTGCGTTGAGGGGGGCCAACGTCCTGACTTTC.

The sample holds many counts of this clone. V and J are TRBV29-1 and TRBJ1-1, with no clear D. Trimming cost V 7 bases and J 0 bases, with 15 bases left between them. The CDR3 loop spans 14 amino acids. CDR1 is SQVTM and CDR2 is ANQGSEA in the germline V gene. CDR3 in DNA: TGCAGCGGCCACCGAGGATCGATGAACACTGAAGCTTTCTTT. Amino acids: CSGHRGSMNTEAFF.